A single sample is the source of the 28 T cell receptor beta chains below, sequenced in a study of shared clonotypes between healthy human individuals. TCRdb's table, derived via immunoSEQ multiplex PCR, lists solely in-frame clones and lacks some. Of about 700,000 clones listed, about 92% are singletons. Naive CD8 cells lacked CD45RO, underwent positive selection for CCR7 and left out terminally differentiated effector memory CD45RA+ cells. The sequenced sample was naive CD8+ T cells sorted from blood. The receptors derive from a man aged 25 to 45 in good health.

About this clone itself: The same CDR3 also results from other DNA sequences found in this sample. This chain joins TRBV27 and TRBJ2-1; D call uncertain. CDR3 length: 12 residues. V lost 0 bases and J 9 bases, leaving 6 bases between the germline ends. The V gene's germline CDR1 is MNHEY and CDR2 SMNVEV (reference sequence). The CDR3 region has the DNA TGTGCCAGCAGTTTATCATTTGGTGAGCAGTTCTTC. It yields the protein CASSLSFGEQFF.

The J gene is TRBJ1-1, the V gene TRBV15, with D perhaps TRBD1 (5 bases). The CDR3 sequence is 17 residues long. Germline CDR1 is LNHNV and CDR2 is YYDKDF (reference sequence). The V end was cut by 0 bases, the J end by 3 bases, with 17 bases between. The CDR3 DNA is TGTGCCACCAGCAGAGATCTCTCGGACATGGCTGACACTGAAGCTTTCTTT. Translation: CATSRDLSDMADTEAFF.

For the CDR3, the DNA is TGTGCCAGCAGTTTGCTAGCGGGAGGGCCCTACGAGCAGTACTTC. Translation: CASSLLAGGPYEQYF. The chain employs TRBV27 and TRBJ2-7; 12 bases map to TRBD2. The trim removed 3 bases at V and 2 bases at J, leaving 2 bases unmatched. The CDR3 length is 15 residues. Germline-derived CDR1 and CDR2 are MNHEY and SMNVEV (reference sequence).

The V call is TRBV9, the J call TRBJ2-7; the D is unclear. This CDR3 spans 13 amino acids. The germline V gene encodes CDR1 SGDLS and CDR2 YYNGEE. Trimming shortened V by 4 bases and J by 2 bases, and 10 bases separated the two germline ends. CDR3 in amino acids: CASSLDLPYEQYF. The CDR3 DNA follows: TGTGCCAGCAGCCTAGATCTTCCCTACGAGCAGTACTTC.

The V gene is TRBV7-6, the J gene TRBJ2-2, with D unresolved. The CDR3 contains 16 residues. Germline V lookup: CDR1 SGHVS, CDR2 FNYEAQ. Trimming cost V 5 bases and J 3 bases, with 16 bases left between them. The CDR3 region is CASSPRLSEDTGELFF. The CDR3 nucleotides read TGTGCCAGCAGCCCCCGGTTGAGTGAGGACACCGGGGAGCTGTTTTTT.

This clone was counted only a few times. The rearrangement links TRBV28 to TRBJ2-5; 7 nucleotides match TRBD2. V gave up 4 bases and J gave up 5 bases; unmatched junction bases: 16. Germline-derived CDR1 and CDR2 are MDHEN and SYDVKM. The CDR3 is 17 residues long. The CDR3, as DNA: TGTGCCAGCAGTTCGCGGCGGGAGTGGGTAAAAACGGAGACCCAGTACTTC. Protein: CASSSRREWVKTETQYF.

A word on this clone: The same CDR3 also results from other DNA sequences found in this sample. V is TRBV27 and J is TRBJ2-1; D not resolved. This CDR3 has 14 amino acids. Trimming took off 8 bases at V and 3 bases at J, with 14 bases between the two ends. Looked up from germline, CDR1 is MNHEY and CDR2 is SMNVEV (reference sequence). DNA of the CDR3: TGTGCCAGCTCCTTAAGCAGAATCTACAATGAGCAGTTCTTC. This sequence encodes CASSLSRIYNEQFF.

The V and J genes are TRBV9 and TRBJ2-7; TRBD2 is a possible D gene (6 bases). V dropped 7 bases and J dropped 2 bases, with 7 bases sitting between them. CDR1 is SGDLS and CDR2 is YYNGEE in the germline V gene. This CDR3 spans 11 amino acids. The CDR3 reads CASGTPYEQYF. The CDR3 DNA sequence: TGTGCCAGCGGGACTCCCTACGAGCAGTACTTC.

This chain joins TRBV2 and TRBJ2-7; tentative D call: TRBD2 (5 bases). The CDR3 runs 13 residues. The V end was cut by 5 bases, the J end by 2 bases, with 10 bases between. Germline loops: CDR1 SNHLY, CDR2 FYNNEI. The CDR3 bases are TGTGCCAGCAGTTCCACTAGTACCTACGAGCAGTACTTC. Protein: CASSSTSTYEQYF.

The rearrangement links TRBV7-9 to TRBJ2-1; possible D gene TRBD2, 5 bases. This CDR3 has 12 amino acids. The germline CDR1 and CDR2 sequences are SEHNR and FQNEAQ (reference sequence). The V gene lost 5 bases and the J gene lost 3 bases, with 5 bases spanning the gap. The CDR3 nucleotides are TGTGCCAGCAGCGCGGGCTACAATGAGCAGTTCTTC. This encodes CASSAGYNEQFF.

The V and J genes are TRBV5-1 and TRBJ2-1; 10 nucleotides line up with TRBD2. The CDR3 contains 18 residues. J was trimmed by 8 bases and V by 3 bases; bases with no gene match: 17. Germline V gives CDR1 SGHRS, CDR2 YFSETQ. CDR3 sequence reads: CASSWDTPASGSTHEQFF. The CDR3 coding sequence is TGCGCCAGCAGCTGGGATACCCCAGCTAGCGGGAGTACACATGAGCAGTTCTTC.

V and J are TRBV19 and TRBJ2-7; a possible D gene is TRBD1 (5 bases). V shed 3 bases and J shed 2 bases, with 11 bases lying between them. The CDR3 covers 14 residues. The V gene's germline CDR1 is LNHDA and CDR2 SQIVND (reference sequence). Here the CDR3 DNA reads TGTGCCAGTAGTATTCCAGGGCGAGCCTACGAGCAGTACTTC. Encoded protein: CASSIPGRAYEQYF.

This rearrangement joins TRBV19 to TRBJ1-5; 7 nucleotides align to TRBD1. V was clipped by 4 bases and J by 4 bases; unmatched bases: 10. This CDR3 has 16 residues. Germline values: CDR1 LNHDA, CDR2 SQIVND (reference sequence). CDR3 sequence (DNA): TGTGCCAGTAGTACCCTAAGACAGGGAAAAAATCAGCCCCAGCATTTT. It specifies CASSTLRQGKNQPQHF.

As to this clone: The same CDR3 is also encoded by other DNA sequences in this sample. The chain is built from TRBV7-9 and TRBJ2-3; no clear D. The V and J ends lost 3 bases and 0 bases respectively, with 7 bases between them. The CDR3 contains 14 residues. Germline V gene sequence: CDR1 SEHNR, CDR2 FQNEAQ (reference sequence). CDR3 loop: CASSLLGSTDTQYF. In DNA form, the CDR3 reads TGTGCCAGCAGCTTGCTTGGGAGCACAGATACGCAGTATTTT.

The chain recombines TRBV11-3 with TRBJ2-2, with a weak D call TRBD2 (5 bases). V lost 2 bases and J lost 4, with 11 bases in between. The CDR3 has 15 residues. Germline loops: CDR1 SGHNT, CDR2 YENEEA. The CDR3 bases are TGTGCCAGCAGCTTAATGTTGAGCGGCACCGGGGAGCTGTTTTTT. Translated, it gives CASSLMLSGTGELFF.

The chain uses TRBV11-2 and TRBJ2-7; D is unclear. Per germline, CDR1 SGHAT and CDR2 FQNNGV. The CDR3 length is 13 residues. The V end lost 5 bases, the J end lost 0 bases, and 8 bases lay between the germline ends. The CDR3, as DNA: TGTGCCAGCAGCCCCCGGAGCTCCTACGAGCAGTACTTC. Amino acids: CASSPRSSYEQYF.

This chain uses TRBV6-6 with TRBJ2-1; 9 bases match TRBD1. V shed 5 bases and J 4 bases; nucleotides not matched to a gene: 3. This CDR3 region has 14 residues. Germline-derived CDR1 and CDR2 are MNHNY and SVGAGI (reference sequence). In DNA, the CDR3 is TGTGCCAGCAGTCACGGGACAGGGTACAATGAGCAGTTCTTC. Protein product: CASSHGTGYNEQFF.

Comments on this clone: Other DNA sequences of this sample code for an identical CDR3. The chain recombines TRBV30 with TRBJ2-7, with D perhaps TRBD1 or TRBD2 (5 bases each). Deletions cut 0 bases from V and 3 bases from J, with 9 bases between. This CDR3 region has 13 residues. Germline-derived CDR1 and CDR2 are GTSNPN and SVGIG (reference sequence). The CDR3 region is CAWSVGTDYEQYF. CDR3 bases: TGTGCCTGGAGTGTAGGGACGGACTACGAGCAGTACTTC.

The V and J genes are TRBV5-1 and TRBJ2-7, with TRBD1 identical over 9 bases. The CDR3 totals 15 residues. After removal of 4 bases from V and 3 bases from J, the junction contained 8 bases not matched to a gene. Germline V gives CDR1 SGHRS, CDR2 YFSETQ. Here the CDR3 reads CASSGTGTGNYEQYF. DNA of the CDR3: TGCGCCAGCAGCGGGACCGGGACAGGGAACTACGAGCAGTACTTC.

The chain couples TRBV2 to TRBJ2-2; D unclear. Trimming removed 3 bases from V and 0 bases from J, with 11 bases in between. Per germline, CDR1 SNHLY and CDR2 FYNNEI. The CDR3 is 16 residues long. Written as DNA, the CDR3 is TGTGCCAGCAGTGACGATCGGGCGGCGAACACCGGGGAGCTGTTTTTT. Translation gives CASSDDRAANTGELFF.

The chain has TRBV6-1 and TRBJ2-2, with 7 bases lining up with TRBD2. Germline values: CDR1 MNHNS, CDR2 SASEGT. CDR3 length: 13 amino acids. V shed 8 bases, J shed 8 bases, and the junction held 8 bases outside the gene matches. This CDR3 is CASPPGLTGELFF. The DNA of the CDR3 is TGTGCCAGCCCCCCGGGACTAACGGGGGAGCTGTTTTTT.

The rearrangement links TRBV4-3 to TRBJ2-1, with 8 bases lining up with TRBD2. Germline-derived CDR1 and CDR2 are LGHNA and YSLEER. The CDR3 extends over 15 amino acids. V was clipped by 1 base and J by 8 bases; unmatched bases: 7. The CDR3, as DNA: TGCGCCAGCAGCCAAGGGACTAGCTCCGGGCATGAGCAGTTCTTC. Translation gives CASSQGTSSGHEQFF.

The chain is built from TRBV27 and TRBJ2-1; the D is unclear. The germline CDR1 and CDR2 sequences are MNHEY and SMNVEV (reference sequence). The CDR3 extends over 12 amino acids. V was shortened by 2 bases and J by 6 bases, with 5 bases between the two germline ends. CDR3 coding DNA: TGTGCCAGCAGTTTAATGGGCAATGAGCAGTTCTTC. It yields the protein CASSLMGNEQFF.

The V and J genes are TRBV4-1 and TRBJ2-3; 11 bases map to TRBD2. CDR1 MGHRA and CDR2 YSYEKL come from the germline V gene. V shed 5 bases, J shed 4 bases, and the junction held 14 bases outside the gene matches. This CDR3 comprises 18 residues. In nucleotides, the CDR3 is TGCGCCAGCAGCTCCCACCTGACTAGCGGGATGAGCGCAGATACGCAGTATTTT. Translation gives CASSSHLTSGMSADTQYF.

V gene TRBV7-2 combines with J gene TRBJ2-7, with D maybe TRBD2 (7 bases). Germline CDR1 and CDR2: SGHTA and FQGNSA. Trimming removed 5 bases from V and 3 bases from J, with 17 bases in between. The CDR3 spans 15 residues. The CDR3 bases are TGTGCCAGCAGCGCGGGGGCAGGGATGTTCTACGAGCAGTACTTC. The encoded protein is CASSAGAGMFYEQYF.

The V gene is TRBV7-9, the J gene TRBJ2-5; TRBD2 agrees at 7 bases. Per the germline V gene, CDR1 is SEHNR and CDR2 is FQNEAQ (reference sequence). This CDR3 is 16 amino acids long. The junction had 9 bases not matched to a gene; V was cut back by 1 base and J by 4 bases. The CDR3 DNA follows: TGTGCCAGCAGCTTAGACTGGGAGGGCGGGCGAGAGACCCAGTACTTC. This codes for CASSLDWEGGRETQYF.

The chain is built from TRBV29-1 and TRBJ2-1, with D possibly matching TRBD2 (5 bases). Trimming cost V 8 bases and J 0 bases, with 20 bases left between them. This CDR3 has 16 residues. Looked up from germline, CDR1 is SQVTM and CDR2 is ANQGSEA. The CDR3: CSSSPGIGSSYNEQFF. For the CDR3, the DNA is TGCAGCAGTAGCCCAGGAATAGGGAGCTCCTACAATGAGCAGTTCTTC.

CDR3 sequence: CASSLLPNTGELFF. CDR3 in DNA: TGTGCCAGCAGCTTACTCCCGAACACCGGGGAGCTGTTTTTT. The chain joins TRBV11-2 to TRBJ2-2; D gene ambiguous. Trimming removed 2 bases at V and 0 bases at J, with 4 bases between. The V gene's germline CDR1 is SGHAT and CDR2 FQNNGV. This CDR3 comprises 14 residues.